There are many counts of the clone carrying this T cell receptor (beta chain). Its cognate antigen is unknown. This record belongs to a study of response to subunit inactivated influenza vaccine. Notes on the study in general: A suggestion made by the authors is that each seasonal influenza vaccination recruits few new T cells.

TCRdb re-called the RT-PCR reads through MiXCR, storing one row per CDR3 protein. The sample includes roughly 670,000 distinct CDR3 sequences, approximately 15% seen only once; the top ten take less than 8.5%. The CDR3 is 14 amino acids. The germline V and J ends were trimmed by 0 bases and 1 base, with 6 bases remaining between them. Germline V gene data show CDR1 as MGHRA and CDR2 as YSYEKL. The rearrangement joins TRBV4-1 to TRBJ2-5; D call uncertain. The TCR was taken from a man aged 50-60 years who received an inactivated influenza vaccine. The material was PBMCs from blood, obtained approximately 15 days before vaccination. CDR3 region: CASSQESSQETQYF. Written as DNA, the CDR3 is TGCGCCAGCAGCCAAGAATCTAGCCAAGAGACCCAGTACTTC.